One sample yielded the 7 T cell receptor beta chains listed below, sequenced in a study of metastatic and nonmetastatic thyroid tumors. TCRdb re-clonotyped the PCR reads via MiXCR. Of 20,000 to 25,000 clones listed, approximately 10% were seen once; the top ten hold approximately 8%. Thyroid surgery took place with no prior treatment in any patient. What was sequenced was blood. The receptors here all came from a female donor with papillary thyroid cancer or a benign thyroid nodule (not recorded which). Some clones in this sample may be carry-over from other donors' samples.

Ten or more counts support this clone. The chain combines TRBV20-1 with TRBJ2-1; 7 bases line up with TRBD2. Germline loops: CDR1 DFQATT, CDR2 SNEGSKA (reference sequence). The CDR3 extends over 16 amino acids. V dropped 0 bases and J dropped 10; count of bases not matched to a gene: 15. The CDR3 loop reads CSARDVSASGPTEQFF. The CDR3 nucleotides are TGCAGTGCTAGAGATGTTTCGGCTAGCGGACCTACCGAGCAGTTCTTC.

This clone is medium-sized within its sample. The genes are TRBV28 and TRBJ2-1, with D perhaps TRBD2 (6 bases). V was cut by 3 bases and J by 1 base, with 10 bases left in between. Germline-derived CDR1 and CDR2 are MDHEN and SYDVKM. The CDR3 contains 15 residues. The CDR3 region has the DNA TGTGCCAGCAGTTTCACTGGAGGGTCCTACAATGAGCAGTTCTTC. Translation: CASSFTGGSYNEQFF.

This clone was observed many times. This chain's CDR3 is CASSLGGRGTDTQYF. CDR3 coding DNA: TGTGCCAGCAGCTTGGGCGGGCGGGGCACAGATACGCAGTATTTT. The genes are TRBV5-4 and TRBJ2-3, with D possibly being TRBD2 (5 bases). Germline V gene sequence: CDR1 SGHNT, CDR2 YYREEE (reference sequence). V shed 0 bases and J shed 1 base, with 9 bases lying between them. The CDR3 is 15 amino acids.

The sample holds a few counts of this clone. This chain joins TRBV5-4 and TRBJ2-7, with 7 nucleotides matching TRBD1. The CDR3 extends over 14 amino acids. With V trimmed by 4 bases and J by 2 bases, 6 bases remained unmatched. The germline gives CDR1 SGHNT, CDR2 YYREEE (reference sequence). This CDR3 is CASSNLQGTYEQYF. The CDR3 bases are TGTGCCAGCAGCAATTTACAGGGGACCTACGAGCAGTACTTC.

This clone was found many times. This chain links TRBV4-2 with TRBJ1-2; D call uncertain. Trimming shortened V by 1 base and J by 8 bases, and 20 bases separated the two germline ends. The CDR3 sequence is 16 residues long. The germline gives CDR1 LGHNA, CDR2 YNFKEQ. The CDR3 spells CASSQGLEGALGGYTF. In DNA form, the CDR3 reads TGTGCCAGCAGCCAAGGACTAGAGGGAGCCCTGGGAGGCTACACCTTC.

By its share, this clone is medium-sized (0.01 to 0.1%). This chain links TRBV6-1 with TRBJ2-7; the D is unclear. CDR3 length: 12 amino acids. Trimming pared 6 bases from V and 9 bases from J, leaving 15 bases between. Germline V gene data show CDR1 as MNHNS and CDR2 as SASEGT. The DNA for the CDR3 is TGTGCCAGCAGCCTCTCCGTGCGGCGGCAGTACTTC. Its translation: CASSLSVRRQYF.

This clone was found many times. The V and J genes are TRBV6-4 and TRBJ1-4; D call uncertain. The CDR3 has 15 residues. Germline assignment: CDR1 MRHNA and CDR2 SNTAGT. Between the trimmed V and J ends, which lost 6 bases and 0 bases, there was a span of 11 bases. The CDR3 bases are TGTGCCAGCAGCGAAGGGAGGGCAACTAATGAAAAACTGTTTTTT. This gives the protein CASSEGRATNEKLFF.